The 21 T cell receptor beta chains given below trace back to one sample, sequenced in a study of T cells after somatic rescue of genetic block. TCRdb's table, derived via immunoSEQ multiplex PCR, lists solely in-frame clones and lacks some. Among about 63,000 clones listed, approximately 90% were seen once. The sample was peripheral blood mononuclear cells (PBMCs). These receptors were taken from a man aged 40-55 years.

DNA for the CDR3: TGCGCCAGCAGCCAAGTTGGACCGGTGAGCACAGATACGCAGTATTTT. It is translated as CASSQVGPVSTDTQYF. The V call is TRBV4-1, the J call TRBJ2-3; D gene unclear. V lost 1 base to trimming and J lost 0 bases, with 11 bases between them. The CDR3 loop spans 16 amino acids. Germline V gene data show CDR1 as MGHRA and CDR2 as YSYEKL.

The chain couples TRBV18 to TRBJ2-2, with 7 positions matching TRBD1. Germline V gene sequence: CDR1 KGHSH, CDR2 LQKENI. J was trimmed by 3 bases and V by 3 bases; bases with no gene match: 7. CDR3 length: 16 residues. The DNA for the CDR3 is TGTGCCAGCTCACCCTCAGAGGGGGCGGACACCGGGGAGCTGTTTTTT. It encodes CASSPSEGADTGELFF.

The V call is TRBV4-3, the J call TRBJ2-2; D is unresolved. The V end was cut by 4 bases, the J end by 1 base, with 10 bases between. The CDR3 extends over 15 amino acids. The V gene's germline CDR1 is LGHNA and CDR2 YSLEER. Here the CDR3 reads CASSPVAENTGELFF. In DNA form, the CDR3 reads TGCGCCAGCAGCCCGGTTGCAGAGAACACCGGGGAGCTGTTTTTT.

V is TRBV6-6 and J is TRBJ1-2; the D gene is possibly TRBD1 (5 bases). V was shortened by 0 bases and J by 4 bases, with 15 bases between the two germline ends. Germline V gene lookup returns CDR1 MNHNY and CDR2 SVGAGI (reference sequence). The CDR3 totals 16 residues. For the CDR3, the DNA is TGTGCCAGCAGTTACTCTCCGGGGGGTAATTCCTATGGCTACACCTTC. Its protein product is CASSYSPGGNSYGYTF.

The V gene is TRBV5-3, the J gene TRBJ2-5; 8 bases match TRBD1. TRBV5-3 is placed among ORFs of uncertain function. The CDR3 extends over 19 amino acids. The junction had 21 bases not matched to a gene; V was cut back by 5 bases and J by 3 bases. CDR3 in amino acids: CARRPDRDLDHQRKETQYF. The CDR3 DNA follows: TGTGCCAGAAGACCGGACAGGGATTTAGACCACCAACGAAAAGAGACCCAGTACTTC.

A single count supports this clone. The genes are TRBV19 and TRBJ2-5; 7 bases match TRBD2. Looked up from germline, CDR1 is LNHDA and CDR2 is SQIVND (reference sequence). The CDR3 is made up of 14 amino acids. With V trimmed by 3 bases and J by 5 bases, 6 bases remained unmatched. The CDR3 here is CASSILGGVETQYF. Here the CDR3 DNA reads TGTGCCAGTAGTATTCTGGGGGGGGTGGAGACCCAGTACTTC.

This chain's CDR3 is CASSPQSLALYEQYF. The CDR3 coding sequence is TGTGCCAGCAGCCCCCAGAGCCTAGCCCTCTACGAGCAGTACTTC. This sequence joins TRBV7-9 and TRBJ2-7, with D maybe TRBD2 (5 bases). V lost 5 bases, J lost 3 bases, and 17 bases lay in between. CDR1 and CDR2 from the germline V gene are SEHNR and FQNEAQ (reference sequence). The CDR3 totals 15 residues.

This chain connects TRBV5-1 to TRBJ1-1; no firm D call. Germline CDR1 SGHRS, CDR2 YFSETQ. V dropped 0 bases and J dropped 3 bases, with 12 bases sitting between them. The CDR3 runs to 15 residues. CDR3 sequence: CASSLGTEWDTEAFF. In nucleotides, the CDR3 is TGCGCCAGCAGCTTGGGGACCGAGTGGGACACTGAAGCTTTCTTT.

V is TRBV7-2 and J is TRBJ2-5; 10 nucleotides align to TRBD1. The trim removed 10 bases at V and 5 bases at J, leaving 7 bases unmatched. CDR1 is SGHTA, CDR2 FQGNSA, per germline. CDR3 length equals 13 residues. Here the CDR3 reads CATTRDRGETQYF. The CDR3 nucleotides are TGTGCCACCACCCGGGACAGGGGCGAGACCCAGTACTTC. The full variable domain, rest sourced from reference TRBV7-2 and TRBJ2-5, is GAGVSQSPSNKVTEKGKDVELRCDPISGHTALYWYRQSLGQGLEFLIYFQGNSAPDKSGLPSDRFSAERTGGSVSTLTIQRTQQEDSAVYLCATTRDRGETQYFGPGTRLLVL.

The chain employs TRBV21-1 and TRBJ2-5; the table's TRBD2 call for D was not verified on the DNA. TRBV21-1 is flagged as a pseudogene. The CDR3 has 15 amino acids. The CDR3 sequence: CASSKEEGRSETQYF. CDR3 nucleotides: TGTGCCAGCAGCAAAGAAGAGGGGAGGTCAGAGACCCAGTACTTC.

The gene calls are TRBV6-5 and TRBJ2-1; TRBD1 might be the D (5 bases). The ends were cut back, 2 bases at V and 4 bases at J, with 12 bases in the middle. The CDR3 sequence is 15 residues long. From germline, CDR1 is MNHEY and CDR2 SVGAGI. CDR3 bases: TGTGCCAGCAGTTACACCACCCGACAGTACAATGAGCAGTTCTTC. As protein: CASSYTTRQYNEQFF.

The rearrangement joins TRBV6-1 to TRBJ2-1; D is ambiguous. V lost 0 bases to trimming and J lost 5 bases, with 11 bases between them. From germline, CDR1 is MNHNS and CDR2 SASEGT. The CDR3 sequence is 15 residues long. The CDR3 DNA sequence: TGTGCCAGCAGTGAAGCCCCGAGACTCAACAATGAGCAGTTCTTC. Protein: CASSEAPRLNNEQFF.

CDR3 bases: TGTGCCTGGAAAACTCGGACAGCTGGAAACACCATATATTTT. The encoded protein is CAWKTRTAGNTIYF. The J gene is TRBJ1-3, the V gene TRBV30; D may be TRBD1 (6 bases). This CDR3 region has 14 residues. V shed 4 bases and J shed 2 bases, with 12 bases lying between them. Germline values: CDR1 GTSNPN, CDR2 SVGIG (reference sequence). Together with reference TRBV30 and TRBJ1-3, the CDR3 gives the full variable domain: SQTIHQWPATLVQPVGSPLSLECTVEGTSNPNLYWYRQAAGRGLQLLFYSVGIGQISSEVPQNLSASRPQDRQFILSSKKLLLSDSGFYLCAWKTRTAGNTIYFGEGSWLTVV.

This rearrangement joins TRBV11-3 to TRBJ1-1; maybe TRBD1 (5 bases). The germline CDR1 and CDR2 sequences are SGHNT and YENEEA. The ends were cut back, 4 bases at V and 4 bases at J, with 13 bases in the middle. This CDR3 region has 14 residues. The CDR3 DNA follows: TGTGCCAGCAGCTCCGCAGGGTTTGGCACTGAAGCTTTCTTT. Protein product: CASSSAGFGTEAFF.

The J gene is TRBJ2-4, the V gene TRBV7-8, with TRBD2 matching 11 bases. The germline V gene has CDR1 SGHVS and CDR2 FQNEAQ. This CDR3 contains 14 residues. V shed 5 bases and J 8 bases; nucleotides not matched to a gene: 5. CDR3 nucleotides: TGTGCCAGCAGCCAACTAGCGGGAGCTGACATTCAGTACTTC. This encodes CASSQLAGADIQYF.

This clone has a single count. This sequence joins TRBV6-6 and TRBJ1-5; no reliable D call. Germline loops: CDR1 MNHNY, CDR2 SVGAGI (reference sequence). The CDR3 spans 14 residues. V shed 2 bases and J shed 4 bases, with 9 bases lying between them. Here the CDR3 DNA reads TGTGCCAGCAGTTACAATCAGGTGAATCAGCCCCAGCATTTT. The encoded protein is CASSYNQVNQPQHF.

This chain's CDR3 is CSVPQGADEQYF. For the CDR3, the DNA is TGCAGCGTGCCACAGGGGGCTGACGAGCAGTACTTC. This chain uses TRBV29-1 with TRBJ2-7; 9 bases fit TRBD1. The V gene's germline CDR1 is SQVTM and CDR2 ANQGSEA. Trimming took 6 bases from V and 5 from J; bases not matched to a gene: 5. This CDR3 has 12 residues.

V is TRBV5-1 and J is TRBJ2-5, with a weak D call TRBD2 (6 bases). Germline lookup yields CDR1 SGHRS and CDR2 YFSETQ. The CDR3 is 15 amino acids. Trimming pared 4 bases from V and 0 bases from J, leaving 13 bases between. CDR3 in amino acids: CASSPGGAYQETQYF. As DNA, the CDR3 is TGCGCCAGCAGCCCAGGCGGGGCCTACCAAGAGACCCAGTACTTC.

This chain connects TRBV18 to TRBJ2-3; 11 nucleotides agree with TRBD2. J was trimmed by 9 bases and V by 6 bases; bases with no gene match: 17. CDR1 is KGHSH and CDR2 is LQKENI in the germline V gene. CDR3 length: 17 amino acids. The CDR3 reads CASSPSGTSGAQITQYF. The CDR3 DNA sequence: TGTGCCAGCTCCCCCTCGGGGACTAGCGGAGCACAGATAACGCAGTATTTT. The whole variable domain, remainder taken from reference TRBV18 and TRBJ2-3, is NAGVMQNPRHLVRRRGQEARLRCSPMKGHSHVYWYRQLPEEGLKFMVYLQKENIIDESGMPKERFSAEFPKEGPSILRIQQVVRGDSAAYFCASSPSGTSGAQITQYFGPGTRLTVL.

V usage is TRBV4-1 and J usage is TRBJ2-2; TRBD2 agrees at 13 bases. The V gene end was trimmed by 2 bases and the J gene end by 6 bases; junction bases not matched to a gene: 15. Germline V gene data show CDR1 as MGHRA and CDR2 as YSYEKL. The CDR3 is 20 residues long. The CDR3 bases are TGCGCCAGCAGCCAACGACCCGAAGGGACTAGCGGGATTAGGTCCGGGGAGCTGTTTTTT. It yields the protein CASSQRPEGTSGIRSGELFF.

This chain joins TRBV4-1 and TRBJ1-4; D is perhaps TRBD1 (6 bases). V was shortened by 2 bases and J by 5 bases, with 12 bases between the two germline ends. The CDR3 has 15 amino acids. CDR1 is MGHRA, CDR2 YSYEKL, per germline. DNA of the CDR3: TGCGCCAGCAGCCAAAGGACAGACCGAAATGAAAAACTGTTTTTT. Amino acids: CASSQRTDRNEKLFF.